Following are 14 T cell receptor beta chains from one sample sequenced in a study of cytomegalovirus exposure and HLA in healthy donors. PCR used 60 Vbeta primers and 13 Jbeta primers. Using immunoSEQ multiplex PCR, the repertoire was profiled, and TCRdb retains in-frame clones only, with some absent. The table shows about 240,000 clones, with 82% occurring only once. Sequencing was carried out using PBMCs. These receptors were taken from a woman aged 40 to 50 in good health and CMV-seropositive.

This rearrangement joins TRBV9 to TRBJ1-6, with D tentatively TRBD1 (6 bases). CDR1 SGDLS and CDR2 YYNGEE come from the germline V gene. V lost 2 bases, J lost 7 bases, and 10 bases lay in between. CDR3 length: 14 residues. CDR3 sequence reads: CASSVDSTNSPLHF. The CDR3 DNA reads as TGTGCCAGCAGCGTGGACAGCACAAATTCACCCCTCCACTTT.

This CDR3 reads CASSLAAGLAVGYTF. CDR3 nucleotide sequence: TGTGCCAGCAGCTTGGCTGCAGGTTTGGCCGTTGGCTACACCTTC. This chain joins TRBV5-5 and TRBJ1-2; D is uncertain. This CDR3 contains 15 residues. Trimming removed 0 bases from V and 7 bases from J, with 16 bases in between. Germline values: CDR1 SGHKS, CDR2 YYEKEE (reference sequence).

This chain links TRBV9 with TRBJ2-5; 7 bases fit TRBD2. The germline V gene encodes CDR1 SGDLS and CDR2 YYNGEE. The CDR3 is 14 amino acids. V gave up 1 base and J gave up 3 bases; unmatched junction bases: 3. CDR3 region: CASSVTGGEETQYF. Written as DNA, the CDR3 is TGTGCCAGCAGCGTAACGGGGGGAGAAGAGACCCAGTACTTC.

This chain connects TRBV5-1 to TRBJ1-3; 7 nucleotides agree with TRBD1. CDR1 is SGHRS, CDR2 YFSETQ, per germline. V was pared by 0 bases and J by 2 bases, with 2 bases of the junction left unmatched. This CDR3 has 15 residues. The CDR3 DNA follows: TGCGCCAGCAGCTTGGAGACAGGGACTGGAAACACCATATATTTT. Translation: CASSLETGTGNTIYF.

The chain combines TRBV7-6 with TRBJ1-1; a weak D match, TRBD1 (5 bases). The V and J ends lost 1 base and 5 bases respectively, with 11 bases between them. From germline, CDR1 is SGHVS and CDR2 FNYEAQ. The CDR3 extends over 14 amino acids. The CDR3 reads CASSLGGAGTEAFF. The CDR3 DNA reads as TGTGCCAGCAGCTTAGGAGGGGCGGGGACTGAAGCTTTCTTT.

This clone came up a few times. The V call is TRBV27, the J call TRBJ1-2; D not certain. The V end lost 2 bases, the J end lost 5 bases, and 12 bases lay between the germline ends. The CDR3 is made up of 14 amino acids. Germline V gives CDR1 MNHEY, CDR2 SMNVEV (reference sequence). The CDR3 loop reads CASSLGLGRYGYTF. In DNA form, the CDR3 reads TGTGCCAGCAGTTTAGGGCTTGGGCGATATGGCTACACCTTC.

The rearrangement links TRBV30 to TRBJ2-7, with a possible D match to TRBD1 (5 bases). Trimming removed 2 bases at V and 5 bases at J, with 19 bases between. CDR1 is GTSNPN and CDR2 is SVGIG in the germline V gene (reference sequence). CDR3 length: 15 residues. CDR3 amino acids: CAWSHSGILSDEQYF. CDR3 bases: TGTGCCTGGAGTCACTCAGGGATTCTTTCCGACGAGCAGTACTTC.

The table lists this clone with a few counts. This chain joins TRBV5-1 and TRBJ1-1; 10 bases align to TRBD1. Looked up from germline, CDR1 is SGHRS and CDR2 is YFSETQ. The CDR3 is 16 residues long. J gave up 0 bases and V 4 bases, and 6 bases lay outside the gene matches. The CDR3: CASSRTGGGMNTEAFF. CDR3 in DNA: TGCGCCAGCAGCCGGACAGGGGGGGGAATGAACACTGAAGCTTTCTTT.

Note on this clone: The sample contains more than one DNA sequence encoding this CDR3. The J gene is TRBJ2-7, the V gene TRBV6-5; D is perhaps TRBD2 (6 bases). This CDR3 has 13 amino acids. Germline V lookup: CDR1 MNHEY, CDR2 SVGAGI. V gave up 0 bases and J gave up 4 bases, with 7 bases separating them. The CDR3 region is CASSYSAGYEQYF. CDR3 in DNA: TGTGCCAGCAGTTACTCCGCGGGGTACGAGCAGTACTTC.

This clone was detected only once. The rearrangement links TRBV9 to TRBJ2-5, with TRBD2 as a possible D gene (6 bases). Trimming shortened V by 2 bases and J by 3 bases, and 11 bases separated the two germline ends. The CDR3 has 14 residues. In germline, CDR1 is SGDLS, CDR2 YYNGEE. The CDR3 region is CASSVTGREETQYF. CDR3 coding DNA: TGTGCCAGCAGCGTCACCGGGAGAGAAGAGACCCAGTACTTC.

This clone was counted only a few times. This rearrangement joins TRBV12-5 to TRBJ2-1; 7 nucleotides align to TRBD2. The CDR3 runs to 15 residues. J gave up 1 base and V 5 bases, and 5 bases lay outside the gene matches. CDR1 and CDR2 from the germline V gene are LGHNT and FRNRAP. Here the CDR3 reads CASGPGGVSYNEQFF. CDR3 nucleotide sequence: TGTGCTAGTGGTCCTGGGGGGGTATCCTACAATGAGCAGTTCTTC. Full variable domain (missing parts from reference TRBV12-5 and TRBJ2-1): DARVTQTPRHKVTEMGQEVTMRCQPILGHNTVFWYRQTMMQGLELLAYFRNRAPLDDSGMPKDRFSAEMPDATLATLKIQPSEPRDSAVYFCASGPGGVSYNEQFFGPGTRLTVL.

This clone has more than one count but fewer than ten. The chain links TRBV4-3 to TRBJ2-1, with 9 nucleotides matching TRBD1. The germline gives CDR1 LGHNA, CDR2 YSLEER. V lost 0 bases, J lost 10 bases, and 7 bases stayed unmatched. The length of the CDR3 is 15 residues. This CDR3 reads CASSQEAGQGREQFF. The CDR3 DNA reads as TGCGCCAGCAGCCAAGAGGCGGGACAGGGACGGGAGCAGTTCTTC.

V and J are TRBV7-8 and TRBJ2-3, with no clear D. V lost 6 bases to trimming and J lost 5 bases, with 9 bases between them. The CDR3 covers 12 residues. CDR1 is SGHVS, CDR2 FQNEAQ, per germline. In DNA, the CDR3 is TGTGCCAGCAGTTCTACGAAAGATACGCAGTATTTT. It specifies CASSSTKDTQYF.

The CDR3 here is CAISGAGNTGELFF. The CDR3 coding sequence is TGTGCCATCAGTGGAGCGGGGAACACCGGGGAGCTGTTTTTT. J is TRBJ2-2 and V is TRBV10-3, with D possibly TRBD2 on 6 matching bases. Germline V lookup: CDR1 ENHRY, CDR2 SYGVKD. V was pared by 4 bases and J by 1 base, with 7 bases between. This CDR3 comprises 14 residues.